The clone carrying this T cell receptor (beta chain) was counted ten times or more. This CDR3 is built from 20 residues. CDR1 and CDR2 from the germline V gene are LGHNA and YNFKEQ. Trimming took 0 bases from V and 8 from J, leaving 29 bases between them. Preparation of the TCRbeta library involved a method that used unique molecular identifiers. Each CDR3 protein is one row after TCRdb ran MiXCR on the PCR reads. The sample carries 490,000 or so distinct CDR3 sequences, 12% recorded once. The sample is drawn from a study of T-cell reconstitution after alpha-beta-depleted transplantation in children. The chain uses TRBV4-2 and TRBJ2-1, with D perhaps being TRBD1 or TRBD2 (5 bases each). The sequencing used PBMCs from the stem cell graft donor, collected from the stem cell graft. The clonotype was recovered from a human donor who donated a stem cell graft to a child with combined immunodeficiency. The CDR3 DNA reads TGTGCCAGCAGCCAAGATCTAGTGGGACCGACTCTCAGTCCCTTGGATGAGCAGTTCTTC. Translated, it gives CASSQDLVGPTLSPLDEQFF.